This T cell receptor beta chain was profiled in a study of control samples from healthy donors and cancer patients. V dropped 6 bases and J dropped 3 bases, with 8 bases sitting between them. Germline CDR1 is MNHEY and CDR2 is SMNVEV (reference sequence). The CDR3 covers 12 residues. The table came from immunoSEQ multiplex PCR; TCRdb's copy has only in-frame clones and leaves some out. The table has around 130,000 clones, roughly 89% seen once. The chain joins TRBV27 to TRBJ2-5; D is unclear. Sequenced material: PBMCs. The origin of this receptor is a man aged 50-59 years with head and neck cancer. CDR3 amino acids: CASRGIEETQYF. The CDR3 region has the DNA TGTGCCAGCAGAGGGATCGAAGAGACCCAGTACTTC.